This TCR beta chain appears in the sequencing data of a study of T cells in Graves' hyperthyroidism and ophthalmopathy. The investigators amplified TCR beta CDR3 regions from RNA transcripts. With the HTBI primer set, the TCR CDR3 went through a first round of RT-PCR. TCRdb independently ran MiXCR on the multiplex PCR reads; one entry per CDR3 protein. The data contain 500,000 or so distinct CDR3 sequences, 15% to 20% of them singletons. CDR1 DFQATT and CDR2 SNEGSKA come from the germline V gene (reference sequence). V lost 5 bases, J lost 8 bases, and 15 bases lay in between. CDR3 length: 13 amino acids. This clonotype occurred many times.

The specimen sequenced was blood. V is TRBV20-1 and J is TRBJ1-4; D possibly corresponds to TRBD1 (6 bases). The clonotype was recovered from a woman aged 18 to 35 with Graves' ophthalmopathy. CDR3 coding DNA: TGCAGTGCTCGAAGACAGGTTGAAGAAAAACTGTTTTTT. This codes for CSARRQVEEKLFF.